Below, 27 T cell receptor beta chains from the same sample are listed, as sequenced in a study of vaccination effects on CD4 cells after COVID-19. The antigens these receptors bind are not known. The protocol was immunoSEQ multiplex PCR, while the TCRdb copy is restricted to in-frame clones and leaves out a portion. The table includes 37,000 or so clones, about 63% detected once. Subsequent to a culture period of more than 9 days, CD4+ T cells were isolated. The vaccine given was either BNT162b2 or mRNA-1273, in two doses. The sample was CD4+ T cells from PBMCs cultured without peptide, taken after COVID-19 vaccination. Source of these receptors: a human donor who received a COVID-19 vaccine.

The V gene is TRBV6-6, the J gene TRBJ2-6; weak D call: TRBD1 (5 bases). Trimming left V 5 bases short and J 1 base short, with 9 bases between. The CDR3 has 15 amino acids. From germline, CDR1 is MNHNY and CDR2 SVGAGI (reference sequence). CDR3 protein: CASSPPGSGANVLTF. CDR3 sequence (DNA): TGTGCCAGCAGTCCCCCAGGGTCTGGGGCCAACGTCCTGACTTTC.

This clone was seen just once. V usage is TRBV4-1 and J usage is TRBJ1-1; 7 positions match TRBD1. The CDR3 totals 15 residues. CDR1 MGHRA and CDR2 YSYEKL come from the germline V gene. V gave up 3 bases and J gave up 5 bases; unmatched junction bases: 9. In DNA form, the CDR3 reads TGCGCCAGCAGCCATAGGGGGCTAGGGTCTACTGAAGCTTTCTTT. Translation: CASSHRGLGSTEAFF.

V usage is TRBV5-6 and J usage is TRBJ1-1, with TRBD1 matching 7 bases. Germline V CDR1 and CDR2: SGHDT, YYEEEE. The CDR3 is made up of 12 amino acids. The junction had 4 bases not matched to a gene; V was cut back by 0 bases and J by 11 bases. The CDR3 loop reads CASSLGGRGAFF. CDR3 sequence (DNA): TGTGCCAGCAGCTTGGGGGGCAGGGGGGCTTTCTTT.

The V gene is TRBV11-3, the J gene TRBJ2-7; D perhaps matches TRBD2 (5 bases). Germline-derived CDR1 and CDR2 are SGHNT and YENEEA. The germline V and J ends were trimmed by 5 bases and 1 base, with 15 bases remaining between them. CDR3 length: 15 amino acids. This CDR3 reads CASSIRADLSYEQYF. The CDR3 DNA reads TGTGCCAGCAGCATAAGAGCGGACTTGTCCTACGAGCAGTACTTC.

This chain links TRBV9 with TRBJ2-1; tentatively, D is TRBD2 (6 bases). V gave up 0 bases and J gave up 2 bases, with 12 bases separating them. Germline V gives CDR1 SGDLS, CDR2 YYNGEE. CDR3 length equals 16 residues. The CDR3 sequence: CASSVVRGQTYNEQFF. For the CDR3, the DNA is TGTGCCAGCAGCGTAGTGCGGGGTCAGACCTACAATGAGCAGTTCTTC.

CDR3 DNA: TGTGCCGGGTTTTTGAGGGACGCTAGACCCTACGAGCAGTACTTC. It encodes CAGFLRDARPYEQYF. The chain combines TRBV30 with TRBJ2-7, with D possibly being TRBD1 or TRBD2 (5 bases each). Trimming took 8 bases from V and 2 from J, leaving 22 bases between them. Germline values: CDR1 GTSNPN, CDR2 SVGIG (reference sequence). This CDR3 has 15 residues.

The rearrangement links TRBV29-1 to TRBJ2-3; 8 bases match TRBD1. Germline lookup yields CDR1 SQVTM and CDR2 ANQGSEA. There are 16 residues in the CDR3. Trimming took 0 bases from V and 1 from J; bases not matched to a gene: 6. The CDR3 loop reads CSVEDIKTGGTDTQYF. CDR3 sequence (DNA): TGCAGCGTTGAAGATATAAAGACAGGGGGCACAGATACGCAGTATTTT.

The V and J genes are TRBV7-9 and TRBJ1-3; D remains unclear. In germline, CDR1 is SEHNR, CDR2 FQNEAQ (reference sequence). This CDR3 comprises 16 residues. V lost 1 base and J 0 bases, leaving 10 bases between the germline ends. The CDR3 nucleotides read TGTGCCAGCAGCTTAGTGGCGGGAAACTCTGGAAACACCATATATTTT. This translates into CASSLVAGNSGNTIYF.

This clone has just a few counts. The chain is built from TRBV19 and TRBJ2-3; TRBD2 is a possible D gene (7 bases). CDR3 length: 15 amino acids. Germline values: CDR1 LNHDA, CDR2 SQIVND (reference sequence). V lost 8 bases and J lost 7, with 22 bases in between. CDR3 bases: TGTGCCAGTGACCAAGGGGGGGGGCTGACTCATACGCAGTATTTT. Amino acid sequence: CASDQGGGLTHTQYF.

This chain links TRBV4-1 with TRBJ2-4; D is possibly TRBD1 (5 bases). Between the trimmed V and J ends, which lost 1 base and 8 bases, there was a span of 9 bases. The CDR3 contains 13 residues. The germline CDR1 and CDR2 sequences are MGHRA and YSYEKL. CDR3 coding DNA: TGCGCCAGCAGCCAAGGCTCCAGGGACATTCAGTACTTC. This gives the protein CASSQGSRDIQYF.

The rearrangement joins TRBV6-5 to TRBJ2-7, with TRBD2 matching over 7 bases. The trim removed 2 bases at V and 2 bases at J, leaving 9 bases unmatched. The CDR3 has 16 amino acids. The germline V gene has CDR1 MNHEY and CDR2 SVGAGI. The CDR3 reads CASSYPPCGGTYEQYF. The DNA for the CDR3 is TGTGCCAGCAGTTACCCCCCGTGCGGGGGTACCTACGAGCAGTACTTC.

The chain combines TRBV19 with TRBJ1-4; possible D gene TRBD1, 6 bases. There are 15 residues in the CDR3. CDR1 is LNHDA and CDR2 is SQIVND in the germline V gene (reference sequence). Trimming shortened V by 3 bases and J by 8 bases, and 16 bases separated the two germline ends. The chain's CDR3 is CASSIGTPRREKLFF. CDR3 DNA: TGTGCCAGTAGTATCGGGACACCAAGAAGGGAAAAACTGTTTTTT.

V usage is TRBV5-1 and J usage is TRBJ2-5; a weak D match, TRBD1 (6 bases). Germline loops: CDR1 SGHRS, CDR2 YFSETQ. With 6 bases removed from V and 5 bases from J, the gap between germline ends came to 11 bases. The CDR3 has 12 residues. CDR3 region: CASNRAWETQYF. The CDR3 DNA reads TGCGCCAGCAACAGGGCCTGGGAGACCCAGTACTTC. Full variable domain (remainder filled in from reference TRBV5-1 and TRBJ2-5): KAGVTQTPRYLIKTRGQQVTLSCSPISGHRSVSWYQQTPGQGLQFLFEYFSETQRNKGNFPGRFSGRQFSNSRSEMNVSTLELGDSALYLCASNRAWETQYFGPGTRLLVL.

This chain joins TRBV6-1 and TRBJ1-2; TRBD1 matches 9 bases. Per germline, CDR1 MNHNS and CDR2 SASEGT. This CDR3 spans 16 amino acids. Trimming cost V 1 base and J 4 bases; bases outside gene matches: 7. CDR3 in DNA: TGTGCCAGCAGTGAAGAGGGGACAGGGCCTGGCTATGGCTACACCTTC. Protein product: CASSEEGTGPGYGYTF.

The sample holds a few counts of this clone. The chain has TRBV4-2 and TRBJ1-2; D is unresolved. Germline CDR1 LGHNA, CDR2 YNFKEQ. Trimming removed 1 base from V and 0 bases from J, with 12 bases in between. The CDR3 is made up of 16 amino acids. The CDR3 protein is CASSQGVGYSNYGYTF. CDR3 nucleotide sequence: TGTGCCAGCAGCCAAGGCGTAGGTTACTCTAACTATGGCTACACCTTC.

J is TRBJ2-3 and V is TRBV2; TRBD1 agrees at 7 bases. The CDR3 spans 12 residues. Germline lookup yields CDR1 SNHLY and CDR2 FYNNEI. The junction had 4 bases not matched to a gene; V was cut back by 10 bases and J by 3 bases. CDR3 sequence (DNA): TGTGCCACTACAGGGGCGACAGATACGCAGTATTTT. Translating it yields CATTGATDTQYF.

CDR3 sequence reads: CASSIRPGVNYGYTF. CDR3 DNA sequence: TGTGCCAGCAGCATACGGCCCGGGGTTAACTATGGCTACACCTTC. V gene TRBV11-2 combines with J gene TRBJ1-2; D is undetermined. The CDR3 is 15 residues long. V shed 5 bases and J shed 1 base, with 14 bases lying between them. Germline CDR1 reads SGHAT; CDR2 reads FQNNGV.

This chain connects TRBV6-4 to TRBJ1-2, with D unresolved. V lost 4 bases, J lost 0 bases, and 6 bases lay in between. Germline-derived CDR1 and CDR2 are MRHNA and SNTAGT. The CDR3 contains 13 residues. CDR3 residues: CASSAQANYGYTF. The CDR3 DNA follows: TGTGCCAGCAGTGCTCAAGCTAACTATGGCTACACCTTC.

This clone has more than one count but fewer than ten. This chain connects TRBV13 to TRBJ1-2; 8 nucleotides match TRBD1. Germline V gives CDR1 PRHDT, CDR2 FYEKMQ (reference sequence). V lost 0 bases to trimming and J lost 3 bases; unmatched junction nucleotides: 3. CDR3 length: 15 residues. Here the CDR3 DNA reads TGTGCCAGCAGCTTAGGCAGGGGGCATGACTATGGCTACACCTTC. Its translation is CASSLGRGHDYGYTF.

V and J are TRBV11-2 and TRBJ1-2, with D perhaps TRBD1 (6 bases). Germline CDR1 is SGHAT and CDR2 is FQNNGV. This CDR3 contains 13 residues. Trimming removed 6 bases at V and 7 bases at J, with 15 bases between. CDR3 sequence reads: CASRQYRARGYTF. CDR3 in DNA: TGTGCCAGCAGACAGTACAGGGCCCGTGGCTACACCTTC.

This clone has just one count. The chain links TRBV2 to TRBJ2-5, with TRBD2 matching over 7 bases. Germline-derived CDR1 and CDR2 are SNHLY and FYNNEI. Trimming cost V 4 bases and J 7 bases; bases outside gene matches: 9. CDR3 length equals 14 residues. The CDR3 nucleotides are TGTGCCAGCAGTGGAATTCTGCGGGAGTTGACCCAGTACTTC. This sequence encodes CASSGILRELTQYF.

The DNA of the CDR3 is TGTGCCACCAGCAAGACAGGGGCTTTGGATTCACCCCTCCACTTT. This translates into CATSKTGALDSPLHF. The J gene is TRBJ1-6, the V gene TRBV15; 8 positions agree with TRBD1. Germline CDR1 reads LNHNV; CDR2 reads YYDKDF (reference sequence). The CDR3 runs to 15 residues. The ends lost 4 bases at V and 8 bases at J; junction bases unmatched: 7.

This clone was counted between two and nine times. The V call is TRBV24-1, the J call TRBJ2-7; D not certain. V lost 3 bases to trimming and J lost 0 bases, with 8 bases between them. The CDR3 consists of 14 residues. Germline CDR1 KGHDR, CDR2 SFDVKD. CDR3 protein: CATSDPRSSYEQYF. As DNA, the CDR3 is TGTGCCACCAGTGATCCACGAAGCTCCTACGAGCAGTACTTC.

This clone came up a few times. The chain joins TRBV10-1 to TRBJ1-1, with a possible D match to TRBD1 (6 bases). Trimming removed 3 bases from V and 3 bases from J, with 14 bases in between. The CDR3 spans 15 residues. Germline V gene data show CDR1 as WNHNN and CDR2 as SYGVQD (reference sequence). The CDR3 is CASSESGKGDTEAFF. The CDR3, as DNA: TGCGCCAGCAGTGAATCAGGGAAGGGGGACACTGAAGCTTTCTTT.

This clone has only a few counts. The rearrangement joins TRBV10-3 to TRBJ1-5; 7 bases agree with TRBD1. Losses at the gene ends were 10 bases for V and 4 bases for J; bases not matched to a gene: 10. CDR1 ENHRY and CDR2 SYGVKD come from the germline V gene. The CDR3 totals 14 residues. CDR3 nucleotide sequence: TGTGCCACTAACGCGGGGACAGATAATCAGCCCCAGCATTTT. This sequence encodes CATNAGTDNQPQHF.

The chain links TRBV15 to TRBJ1-4; D might be TRBD1 (6 bases). CDR3 length: 18 residues. V shed 0 bases and J shed 4 bases, with 18 bases lying between them. Germline CDR1 is LNHNV and CDR2 is YYDKDF (reference sequence). The CDR3 sequence is CATSRDFGGLPNNEKLFF. CDR3 in DNA: TGTGCCACCAGCAGAGATTTCGGGGGGCTACCGAATAATGAAAAACTGTTTTTT.

There are a few counts of this clone. Here the CDR3 reads CASSQEPGARELFF. As DNA, the CDR3 is TGTGCCAGCAGCCAAGAACCCGGGGCCCGGGAGCTGTTTTTT. V gene TRBV3-1 (or the pseudogene TRBV3-2) combines with J gene TRBJ2-2; either TRBD1 or TRBD2 may fit D (5 bases each). Trimming took 0 bases from V and 9 from J, leaving 11 bases between them. The CDR3 consists of 14 residues. Germline V gene data show CDR1 as LGHDT and CDR2 as YNNKEL (reference sequence).